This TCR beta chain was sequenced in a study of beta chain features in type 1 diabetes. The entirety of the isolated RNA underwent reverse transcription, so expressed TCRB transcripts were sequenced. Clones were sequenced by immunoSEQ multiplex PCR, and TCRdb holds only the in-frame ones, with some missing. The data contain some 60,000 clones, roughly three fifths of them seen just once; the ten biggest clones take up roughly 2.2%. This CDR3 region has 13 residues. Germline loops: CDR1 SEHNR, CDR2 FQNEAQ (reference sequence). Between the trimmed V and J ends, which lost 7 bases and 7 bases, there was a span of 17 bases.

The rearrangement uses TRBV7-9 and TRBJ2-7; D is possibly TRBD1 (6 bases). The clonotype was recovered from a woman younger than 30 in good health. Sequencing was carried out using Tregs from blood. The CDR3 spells CASTRTERGEQYF. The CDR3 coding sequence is TGTGCCAGCACCCGTACCGAAAGGGGGGAGCAGTACTTC.